These T cell receptor beta chains were read from a single sample in a study of T cell responses to AZD1222 COVID-19 vaccine. Generated by immunoSEQ multiplex PCR, the TCRdb table keeps only in-frame clones and is missing some. The sample consists of 80,000 to 90,000 clones, 85% to 90% of them appearing once. The sequencing here drew on peripheral blood, taken 28 days after the second AZD1222 dose. The receptors were gathered from an adult who received the AZD1222 COVID-19 vaccine. The CDR3 runs from the conserved cysteine through the conserved F or W. D genes are given only for firm matches. Clone size is given for some rows only: seen once, a few or many times, or a class if the clone is expanded.

>14|TRBJ1-1|once|.|TRBV5-5
TGTGCCAGCAGGTCAGGGGCCGAGAACACTGAAGCTTTCTTT
CASRSGAENTEAFF
>17|TRBJ2-1|.|TRBD2|TRBV24-1
TGTGCCACCAGTGATCCAAAAACTAGCGGCGTGCGGAATGAGCAGTTCTTC
CATSDPKTSGVRNEQFF
>16|TRBJ2-1|once|TRBD1|TRBV5-1
TGCGCCAGCAGCTCATACCCGGGACAGGGTAACGATGAGCAGTTCTTC
CASSSYPGQGNDEQFF
>13|TRBJ1-1|once|.|TRBV3-1/TRBV3-2
TGTGCCAGCAGCCCGCTAAAAGACACTGAAGCTTTCTTT
CASSPLKDTEAFF
>13|TRBJ2-7|.|.|TRBV27
TGTGCCAGCAGTTCAAAAGGGCACCACGAGCAGTACTTC
CASSSKGHHEQYF
>13|TRBJ1-4|.|.|TRBV19
TGTGCCAGCAGACAGCCCTCTAATGAAAAACTGTTTTTT
CASRQPSNEKLFF
>11|TRBJ1-1|.|.|TRBV6-5
TGTGCCAGCCCCCGAGGCACTGAAGCTTTCTTT
CASPRGTEAFF
>14|TRBJ2-4|.|.|TRBV6-5
TGTGCCAGCAGAGTGGACCCAAGGGGGGACATTCAGTACTTC
CASRVDPRGDIQYF
>14|TRBJ1-5|.|.|TRBV10-2
TGCGCCAGCAATCTCGGGGGGTCCAATCAGCCCCAGCATTTT
CASNLGGSNQPQHF
>15|TRBJ1-1|.|TRBD1|TRBV2
TGTGCCAGCCAACAGGGGGCCGTAAGGAACACTGAAGCTTTCTTT
CASQQGAVRNTEAFF
>15|TRBJ1-3|.|TRBD1|TRBV30
TGTGCCTGGAGCCTGACAGGGTACTCTGGAAACACCATATATTTT
CAWSLTGYSGNTIYF
>16|TRBJ2-3|once|.|TRBV5-8
TGTGCCAGCAGCTTGGCACGGGCTGCAGGGCGAGATACGCAGTATTTT
CASSLARAAGRDTQYF
>16|TRBJ1-2|once|.|TRBV3-1/TRBV3-2
TGTGCCAGCAGCTTCCGCACGGCAGATCTTAACTATGGCTACACCTTC
CASSFRTADLNYGYTF
>14|TRBJ2-7|.|.|TRBV7-9
TGTGCCAGCAGCTTAACAGCAGGACACTACGAGCAGTACTTC
CASSLTAGHYEQYF
>15|TRBJ1-2|once|.|TRBV9
TGTGCCAGCAGCCCTAACCATGGGACCCACTATGGCTACACCTTC
CASSPNHGTHYGYTF
>16|TRBJ1-1|.|TRBD1|TRBV5-1
TGCGCCAGCAGCAAACAGGGGGACCACCTGAACACTGAAGCTTTCTTT
CASSKQGDHLNTEAFF
>14|TRBJ2-2|.|.|TRBV5-5
TGTGCCAGCCATGAACAGGGTCGGGGCGGGGAGCTGTTTTTT
CASHEQGRGGELFF
>14|TRBJ2-3|once|.|TRBV3-1/TRBV3-2
TGTGCCAGCAGCGGGGGGGCGGGTTTAGATACGCAGTATTTT
CASSGGAGLDTQYF
>15|TRBJ2-7|.|.|TRBV9
TGTGCCAGCAGCGTAGGAGCGCAGGGGTTCCACGAGCAGTACTTC
CASSVGAQGFHEQYF
>16|TRBJ2-1|.|TRBD2|TRBV10-2
TGCGCCAGCGGACGGCTAGCGGGGGAGTCCTACAATGAGCAGTTCTTC
CASGRLAGESYNEQFF
>12|TRBJ2-7|once|.|TRBV6-1
TGTGCCAGCAGTGAGAAGGGTTGGGAGCAGTACTTC
CASSEKGWEQYF
>13|TRBJ1-1|.|.|TRBV19
TGTGCCAGTAGTATGACAGATAACACTGAAGCTTTCTTT
CASSMTDNTEAFF
>12|TRBJ2-7|few|TRBD2|TRBV15
TGTGCCACCGGTAGCGGGGTCGACGAGCAGTACTTC
CATGSGVDEQYF
>17|TRBJ1-5|.|.|TRBV6-1
TGTGCCAGCAGTGGTCTTGCGGGGGTTCATAGCAATCAGCCCCAGCATTTT
CASSGLAGVHSNQPQHF
>15|TRBJ1-3|.|.|TRBV7-2
TGTGCCAGCAGCCGCCGCGACACTTTGGGAAACACCATATATTTT
CASSRRDTLGNTIYF
>12|TRBJ1-1|.|TRBD1|TRBV7-9
TGTGCCAGCGGGACAGGGATAACTGAAGCTTTCTTT
CASGTGITEAFF
>16|TRBJ2-3|.|TRBD2|TRBV9
TGTGCCAGCAGCGTATCGGGGACTAGCGGGGCAGATACGCAGTATTTT
CASSVSGTSGADTQYF
>13|TRBJ2-7|.|.|TRBV7-2
TGTGCCAGCAGCTTCGGGGGCCACTACGAGCAGTACTTC
CASSFGGHYEQYF
>17|TRBJ2-1|.|TRBD2|TRBV11-2
TGTGCCAGCAGCTTAGATCGGCTAGCGGGGGGCTACAATGAGCAGTTCTTC
CASSLDRLAGGYNEQFF
>14|TRBJ2-2|.|TRBD2|TRBV2
TGTGCCAGCTCCGGGACTAGCGTGGCCGGGGAGCTGTTTTTT
CASSGTSVAGELFF
>15|TRBJ1-5|.|.|TRBV19
TGTGCCAGTAGTAGGACAGCTGATAGCAATCAGCCCCAGCATTTT
CASSRTADSNQPQHF
>14|TRBJ2-1|few|.|TRBV30
TGTGCCTGGAGTGACGGGCGATTCCCCAATGAGCAGTTCTTC
CAWSDGRFPNEQFF
>14|TRBJ1-2|.|TRBD1|TRBV2
TGTGCCAGCAGTGCGTTCGACAGGGCCGGTGGCTACACCTTC
CASSAFDRAGGYTF
>15|TRBJ2-1|.|TRBD1|TRBV7-9
TGTGCCAGCAGCCCACCCGGGACAGGGCCCAATGAGCAGTTCTTC
CASSPPGTGPNEQFF
>13|TRBJ1-1|.|.|TRBV18
TGTGCCAGCTCATTTCAGGAGAACACTGAAGCTTTCTTT
CASSFQENTEAFF
>13|TRBJ1-1|.|.|TRBV7-9
TGTGCCAGCAGCCTGGGACTCAACGACCCAGCTTTCTTT
CASSLGLNDPAFF
>14|TRBJ1-1|.|.|TRBV19
TGTGCCAGTACTTCCGAGGGGGAGAGCACTGAAGCTTTCTTT
CASTSEGESTEAFF
>14|TRBJ1-1|.|.|TRBV6-5
TGTGCCAGCAGACTCCTGGGTTGGAACACTGAAGCTTTCTTT
CASRLLGWNTEAFF
>15|TRBJ2-7|.|TRBD1|TRBV2
TGTGCCAGCAGTGAACCCGGGACAGGGCGTCGGGAGCAGTACTTC
CASSEPGTGRREQYF
>15|TRBJ2-7|.|TRBD1|TRBV6-5
TGTGCCAGCAGCATGGGGGACAGCTTATTCTACGAGCAGTACTTC
CASSMGDSLFYEQYF
>17|TRBJ2-3|.|TRBD2|TRBV4-2
TGTGCCAGCAGCCGCGGACTAGCGGGGGGGAATAATGATACGCAGTATTTT
CASSRGLAGGNNDTQYF